These 14 T cell receptor beta chains came from one sample sequenced in a study of shared clonotypes between healthy human individuals (TCRdb year 2020). The method was the immunoSEQ multiplex PCR assay. In its TCRdb copy, this immuneACCESS table keeps in-frame sequences only and misses some clones. Where compared with another copy, unresolved V genes explain less than half of these, and the others have no known cause. In all, the sample holds over a million clones, and 95% to 97% of those were seen once. The leading ten clones occupy about 1% of the sample. Specimen: naive CD4+ T cells sorted from blood. The cell subset or site label, read with the paper, signifies: CD45RA+ positively selected. Receptor source: a man aged 25-45 years in good health.

The chain combines TRBV27 with TRBJ2-5; perhaps TRBD2 as D (5 bases). The CDR3 is made up of 16 amino acids. The germline V gene encodes CDR1 MNHEY and CDR2 SMNVEV (reference sequence). Trimming shortened V by 6 bases and J by 5 bases, and 22 bases separated the two germline ends. The CDR3 bases are TGTGCCAGCAGGGGGAGTGGGAGTAGCCCAACGGAGACCCAGTACTTC. Translation: CASRGSGSSPTETQYF.

V usage is TRBV4-1 and J usage is TRBJ1-5; D may be TRBD1 (5 bases). Germline CDR1 MGHRA, CDR2 YSYEKL. This CDR3 comprises 16 residues. The germline V and J ends were trimmed by 1 base and 7 bases, with 17 bases remaining between them. CDR3 protein: CASSQVWAGFIQPQHF. As DNA, the CDR3 is TGCGCCAGCAGCCAAGTTTGGGCAGGGTTTATCCAGCCCCAGCATTTT.

Details on this clone: Other DNA sequences within the sample encode an identical CDR3. The V call is TRBV29-1, the J call TRBJ1-2; the match to TRBD1 covers 9 bases. The CDR3 has 13 amino acids. Germline CDR1 and CDR2: SQVTM and ANQGSEA. The J segment lost 4 bases and the V segment lost 4 bases, leaving 4 bases of the junction unmatched. The CDR3 here is CSVGTGVGYGYTF. DNA of the CDR3: TGCAGCGTTGGGACAGGGGTGGGCTATGGCTACACCTTC.

Remarks on this clone: The same CDR3 can be traced to other DNA sequences in this sample. The J gene is TRBJ1-3, the V gene TRBV4-1; D gene unclear. The CDR3 totals 15 residues. Germline V gene lookup returns CDR1 MGHRA and CDR2 YSYEKL. Trimming cost V 2 bases and J 1 base, with 9 bases left between them. This chain's CDR3 is CASSQLGLSGNTIYF. DNA of the CDR3: TGCGCCAGCAGCCAACTAGGGCTATCTGGAAACACCATATATTTT.

The chain is built from TRBV25-1 and TRBJ2-3, with TRBD2 matching over 13 bases. V was clipped by 7 bases and J by 1 base; unmatched bases: 8. Germline assignment: CDR1 MGHDK and CDR2 SYGVNS. This CDR3 region has 17 residues. The CDR3 protein is CASTPTSGRAGTDTQYF. CDR3 DNA: TGTGCCAGCACCCCAACTAGCGGGAGGGCGGGCACAGATACGCAGTATTTT.

The chain joins TRBV7-8 to TRBJ2-5; 12 bases fit TRBD2. The J segment lost 4 bases and the V segment lost 2 bases, leaving 5 bases of the junction unmatched. CDR3 length equals 16 residues. The germline CDR1 and CDR2 sequences are SGHVS and FQNEAQ. CDR3 DNA sequence: TGTGCCAGCAGCTTAAAACTAGCGGGAGGTTCAGAGACCCAGTACTTC. This codes for CASSLKLAGGSETQYF.

The chain combines TRBV7-8 with TRBJ1-4, with a tentative D call TRBD1 (6 bases). The CDR3 loop spans 18 amino acids. The germline V gene has CDR1 SGHVS and CDR2 FQNEAQ. The V and J ends lost 4 bases and 7 bases respectively, with 25 bases between them. CDR3 nucleotides: TGTGCCAGCAGCTCCCAATTGGGGGCCTCAAGGGGCAGTGAAAAACTGTTTTTT. Its translation is CASSSQLGASRGSEKLFF.

The J gene is TRBJ1-4, the V gene TRBV5-1; the match to TRBD1 covers 8 bases. With V trimmed by 5 bases and J by 7 bases, 10 bases remained unmatched. The CDR3 contains 15 residues. Germline assignment: CDR1 SGHRS and CDR2 YFSETQ. The CDR3 DNA reads TGCGCCAGCAGAAGAGGAACAGGGGGGAGTGAAAAACTGTTTTTT. This encodes CASRRGTGGSEKLFF.

Concerning this clone: An end of the junction does not agree with germline; a read error may underlie this. The rearrangement uses TRBV15 and TRBJ2-7; D not certain. CDR1 LNHNV and CDR2 YYDKDF come from the germline V gene (reference sequence). The CDR3 consists of 11 residues. Written as DNA, the CDR3 is TGTGCCACCAGCAGAGATCACATATACCGCTTC. As protein: CATSRDHIYRF.

The chain employs TRBV10-3 and TRBJ2-3; D is undetermined. Germline V gene sequence: CDR1 ENHRY, CDR2 SYGVKD. V was cut by 4 bases and J by 4 bases, with 9 bases left in between. This CDR3 is 13 amino acids long. In DNA, the CDR3 is TGTGCCATCAGTGGCCAGGTGGCAGATACGCAGTATTTT. This codes for CAISGQVADTQYF.

The gene calls are TRBV4-2 and TRBJ2-3; unclear D gene. Trimming took off 1 base at V and 5 bases at J, with 16 bases between the two ends. The CDR3 extends over 16 amino acids. Germline CDR1 is LGHNA and CDR2 is YNFKEQ. CDR3 coding DNA: TGTGCCAGCAGCCAAGTGCGGACCGGGCCAAAAGATACGCAGTATTTT. Translated: CASSQVRTGPKDTQYF.

On this clone itself: Other nucleotide sequences in the sample specify the same CDR3. The CDR3 loop reads CASSLGGSTNEKLFF. DNA of the CDR3: TGCGCCAGCAGCTTGGGGGGCAGTACTAATGAAAAACTGTTTTTT. V usage is TRBV5-1 and J usage is TRBJ1-4, with a weak D call TRBD1 (5 bases). V lost 0 bases and J lost 2, with 8 bases in between. CDR3 size: 15 residues. Germline assignment: CDR1 SGHRS and CDR2 YFSETQ.

The chain uses TRBV15 and TRBJ1-2, with TRBD1 matching 8 bases. The germline V gene encodes CDR1 LNHNV and CDR2 YYDKDF (reference sequence). The CDR3 consists of 11 residues. The V gene end was trimmed by 3 bases and the J gene end by 14 bases; junction bases not matched to a gene: 5. Here the CDR3 reads CATSSGQGGTF. The DNA for the CDR3 is TGTGCCACCAGCAGCGGACAGGGAGGTACCTTC.

The chain links TRBV25-1 to TRBJ1-4; D is undetermined. In germline, CDR1 is MGHDK, CDR2 SYGVNS. V was cut by 4 bases and J by 1 base, with 7 bases left in between. This CDR3 contains 14 residues. Here the CDR3 DNA reads TGTGCCAGCAGTGGCGCCGGAACTAATGAAAAACTGTTTTTT. Translation gives CASSGAGTNEKLFF.